The source of this TCR beta chain is a study of blood T cell repertoires in COVID-19. Across the whole study: The study drew acute and convalescent COVID-19 samples from the United States, Italy and Spain. The analysed material was cDNA or gDNA that came from T cells, B-cell-depleted T cells, or PBMCs.

Germline V gene lookup returns CDR1 MNHEY and CDR2 SVGAGI. This CDR3 region has 12 residues. V lost 5 bases, J lost 11 bases, and 15 bases lay in between. As processed by the authors: Nucleated cell counts were estimated from reference gene primer amplification. Method: immunoSEQ multiplex PCR; TCRdb's copy keeps in-frame clones and lacks some. V and J calls and clone size are as listed in that table; D and trimming were resolved from the DNA. The table shows approximately 380,000 clones, with roughly 85% occurring only once. This chain uses TRBV6-5 with TRBJ1-1; a weak D match, TRBD1 (5 bases). The receptor comes from a young woman with acute or convalescent COVID-19. Sequenced material: peripheral blood. The CDR3 loop reads CASSPRQNFAFF. CDR3 bases: TGTGCCAGCAGTCCACGACAGAACTTCGCTTTCTTT.